The 28 T cell receptor beta chains below were found in one sample sequenced in a study of memory CD4+ T cells and cytomegalovirus serostatus. Clones were sequenced by immunoSEQ multiplex PCR, and TCRdb holds only the in-frame ones, with some missing. The repertoire holds some 47,000 clones, with around 80% as singletons. The sort gate was single viable CD3+CD4+CD8-CD45RO+ cells for memory CD4+ T cells. The material sequenced was memory CD4+ T cells from blood. The receptors were sampled from an adult in good health and CMV-seronegative.

Comments on this clone: An end of the junction does not agree with germline; a read error may underlie this. The chain links TRBV30 to TRBJ2-5; no clear D gene. The CDR3 contains 10 residues. CDR1 and CDR2 from the germline V gene are GTSNPN and SVGIG (reference sequence). CDR3 protein: CARSLETQYF. CDR3 bases: TGTGCCCGGAGTCTAGAGACCCAGTACTTC.

V usage is TRBV2 and J usage is TRBJ2-7, with 8 bases fitting TRBD1. With 4 bases clipped from V and 5 bases from J, the junction kept 4 bases outside the gene matches. CDR1 SNHLY and CDR2 FYNNEI come from the germline V gene. CDR3 size: 13 residues. The CDR3 loop reads CASSATGVNEQYF. The DNA of the CDR3 is TGTGCCAGCAGTGCGACAGGGGTGAACGAGCAGTACTTC.

On this clone itself: The sample holds other DNA sequences that translate to the same CDR3. V gene TRBV30 combines with J gene TRBJ1-5, with a possible D match to TRBD1 (5 bases). The ends were cut back, 5 bases at V and 2 bases at J, with 10 bases in the middle. Germline V gives CDR1 GTSNPN, CDR2 SVGIG (reference sequence). The CDR3 extends over 13 amino acids. CDR3 DNA: TGTGCCTGGGGGGGTGGTGGCAATCAGCCCCAGCATTTT. This codes for CAWGGGGNQPQHF. The complete variable domain, with remaining parts taken from reference TRBV30 and TRBJ1-5, reads SQTIHQWPATLVQPVGSPLSLECTVEGTSNPNLYWYRQAAGRGLQLLFYSVGIGQISSEVPQNLSASRPQDRQFILSSKKLLLSDSGFYLCAWGGGGNQPQHFGDGTRLSIL.

The genes are TRBV5-4 and TRBJ2-5; no clear D. This CDR3 is built from 14 residues. The germline V gene encodes CDR1 SGHNT and CDR2 YYREEE (reference sequence). Trimming took 3 bases from V and 2 from J, leaving 11 bases between them. CDR3 sequence (DNA): TGTGCCAGCAGCTGGGCCGCCGGACAAGAGACCCAGTACTTC. Protein sequence: CASSWAAGQETQYF.

The gene calls are TRBV10-3 and TRBJ1-2, with 9 bases lining up with TRBD1. The CDR3 is 14 residues long. The J segment lost 7 bases and the V segment lost 4 bases, leaving 7 bases of the junction unmatched. Per germline, CDR1 ENHRY and CDR2 SYGVKD. CDR3 sequence: CAISAAQGAVGYTF. CDR3 nucleotide sequence: TGTGCCATCAGTGCTGCACAGGGGGCAGTTGGCTACACCTTC.

The J gene is TRBJ1-3, the V gene TRBV6-1; D is uncertain. V lost 8 bases, J lost 4 bases, and 12 bases lay in between. Germline V CDR1 and CDR2: MNHNS, SASEGT. There are 13 residues in the CDR3. For the CDR3, the DNA is TGTGCCAGCCCACGGGCGGGAGGAAACACCATATATTTT. Translation: CASPRAGGNTIYF.

This chain links TRBV5-6 with TRBJ1-4; 10 nucleotides agree with TRBD1. The CDR3 extends over 19 amino acids. With 4 bases clipped from V and 5 bases from J, the junction kept 17 bases outside the gene matches. The germline V gene encodes CDR1 SGHDT and CDR2 YYEEEE. CDR3 amino acids: CASSPLRDRGTAGNEKLFF. The CDR3 nucleotides read TGTGCCAGCAGCCCCTTACGGGACAGGGGAACAGCGGGCAATGAAAAACTGTTTTTT.

CDR3 region: CASSQSGTGNSPLHF. The CDR3 DNA is TGCGCCAGCAGCCAATCCGGGACAGGAAATTCACCCCTCCACTTT. V gene TRBV4-3 combines with J gene TRBJ1-6, with 8 bases matching TRBD1. The CDR3 is 15 amino acids. Trimming cost V 2 bases and J 7 bases; bases outside gene matches: 4. The germline CDR1 and CDR2 sequences are LGHNA and YSLEER.

This chain joins TRBV11-2 and TRBJ2-1; the match to TRBD2 covers 7 bases. Germline values: CDR1 SGHAT, CDR2 FQNNGV. V dropped 8 bases and J dropped 0; count of bases not matched to a gene: 1. The CDR3 contains 13 residues. CDR3 amino acids: CASGGGSYNEQFF. In DNA form, the CDR3 reads TGTGCCAGCGGCGGGGGCTCCTACAATGAGCAGTTCTTC. The full variable domain, rest sourced from reference TRBV11-2 and TRBJ2-1, is EAGVAQSPRYKIIEKRQSVAFWCNPISGHATLYWYQQILGQGPKLLIQFQNNGVVDDSQLPKDRFSAERLKGVDSTLKIQPAKLEDSAVYLCASGGGSYNEQFFGPGTRLTVL.

The V call is TRBV6-5, the J call TRBJ2-7; D call uncertain. V gave up 5 bases and J gave up 3 bases, with 11 bases separating them. Germline V gene data show CDR1 as MNHEY and CDR2 as SVGAGI. The CDR3 extends over 13 amino acids. CDR3 sequence (DNA): TGTGCCAGCAGTAGAGACCCCGACTACGAGCAGTACTTC. It encodes CASSRDPDYEQYF.

J is TRBJ2-5 and V is TRBV5-6; D is unclear. Germline V gene data show CDR1 as SGHDT and CDR2 as YYEEEE. With 0 bases removed from V and 2 bases from J, the gap between germline ends came to 11 bases. CDR3 length: 15 amino acids. CDR3 loop: CASSLGQIQQETQYF. CDR3 nucleotides: TGTGCCAGCAGCTTGGGGCAGATACAGCAAGAGACCCAGTACTTC.

This chain joins TRBV7-8 and TRBJ1-2; 8 bases line up with TRBD1. The CDR3 extends over 16 amino acids. Germline lookup yields CDR1 SGHVS and CDR2 FQNEAQ. J lost 5 bases, V lost 5 bases, and 13 bases had no gene match. The CDR3, as DNA: TGTGCCAGCAGCCTAGGACAGGGTTTGTTTGGGTATGGCTACACCTTC. This sequence encodes CASSLGQGLFGYGYTF.

This clone was picked up one time. The rearrangement joins TRBV7-9 to TRBJ2-6, with no clear D. Germline CDR1 and CDR2: SEHNR and FQNEAQ (reference sequence). Trimming removed 4 bases from V and 4 bases from J, with 5 bases in between. There are 13 residues in the CDR3. This CDR3 is CASSWRGANVLTF. CDR3 DNA sequence: TGTGCCAGCAGCTGGAGAGGGGCCAACGTCCTGACTTTC.

The V gene is TRBV9, the J gene TRBJ1-3; D remains unclear. CDR3 size: 15 residues. V was cut by 4 bases and J by 0 bases, with 11 bases left in between. Looked up from germline, CDR1 is SGDLS and CDR2 is YYNGEE. The CDR3 reads CASSWASDSGNTIYF. In DNA, the CDR3 is TGTGCCAGCAGCTGGGCCAGTGACTCTGGAAACACCATATATTTT. Full variable domain (rest looked up from reference TRBV9 and TRBJ1-3): DSGVTQTPKHLITATGQRVTLRCSPRSGDLSVYWYQQSLDQGLQFLIQYYNGEERAKGNILERFSAQQFPDLHSELNLSSLELGDSALYFCASSWASDSGNTIYFGEGSWLTVV.

This CDR3 is CSTWTGVGETQYF. In DNA form, the CDR3 reads TGCAGCACCTGGACAGGGGTAGGTGAGACCCAGTACTTC. This sequence joins TRBV29-1 and TRBJ2-5, with TRBD1 identical over 9 bases. In germline, CDR1 is SQVTM, CDR2 ANQGSEA. The V segment lost 8 bases and the J segment 5 bases; nucleotides outside the gene matches: 9. CDR3 length: 13 amino acids.

The CDR3 nucleotides read TGCAGCGCCCAGGACAGGGGTAATTCACCCCTCCACTTT. It yields the protein CSAQDRGNSPLHF. The chain employs TRBV29-1 and TRBJ1-6, with 9 bases lining up with TRBD1. The J segment lost 6 bases and the V segment lost 7 bases, leaving 4 bases of the junction unmatched. CDR1 SQVTM and CDR2 ANQGSEA come from the germline V gene. The CDR3 totals 13 residues.

This clone was seen a handful of times. The chain's CDR3 is CASSPGTDEPQHF. CDR3 DNA sequence: TGTGCCAGCAGCCCCGGGACAGACGAGCCCCAGCATTTT. The chain is built from TRBV7-9 and TRBJ1-5; 7 nucleotides line up with TRBD1. This CDR3 region has 13 residues. V was pared by 5 bases and J by 8 bases, with 6 bases of the junction left unmatched. Germline lookup yields CDR1 SEHNR and CDR2 FQNEAQ (reference sequence).

The rearrangement uses TRBV6-6 and TRBJ1-5, with D unresolved. The CDR3 sequence is 13 residues long. The germline CDR1 and CDR2 sequences are MNHNY and SVGAGI (reference sequence). V lost 3 bases, J lost 6 bases, and 9 bases lay in between. DNA of the CDR3: TGTGCCAGCAGTTATAGCCAACCTCAGCCCCAGCATTTT. This gives the protein CASSYSQPQPQHF.

The chain's CDR3 is CASGLPASHTYEQYF. In DNA, the CDR3 is TGTGCTAGTGGTTTACCAGCTTCACATACCTACGAGCAGTACTTC. The chain recombines TRBV12-5 with TRBJ2-7; D remains ambiguous. With 3 bases removed from V and 2 bases from J, the gap between germline ends came to 14 bases. Germline values: CDR1 LGHNT, CDR2 FRNRAP. The CDR3 loop spans 15 amino acids.

This sequence joins TRBV27 and TRBJ1-6, with D possibly TRBD1 on 5 matching bases. With 3 bases removed from V and 7 bases from J, the gap between germline ends came to 19 bases. The CDR3 spans 17 residues. CDR1 and CDR2 (germline): MNHEY, SMNVEV (reference sequence). CDR3 residues: CASSFWPPGRENSPLHF. The DNA for the CDR3 is TGTGCCAGCAGTTTTTGGCCTCCGGGACGAGAAAATTCACCCCTCCACTTT.

The chain employs TRBV2 and TRBJ2-6, with D tentatively TRBD2 (6 bases). Germline V gives CDR1 SNHLY, CDR2 FYNNEI. Trimming removed 5 bases from V and 5 bases from J, with 16 bases in between. CDR3 size: 16 residues. The CDR3 spells CASSNTGGFRANVLTF. The CDR3, as DNA: TGTGCCAGCAGTAACACTGGAGGGTTCAGGGCCAACGTCCTGACTTTC.

The chain joins TRBV10-3 to TRBJ1-2; D is ambiguous. The germline V gene has CDR1 ENHRY and CDR2 SYGVKD. This CDR3 has 14 amino acids. V lost 4 bases, J lost 8 bases, and 17 bases lay in between. CDR3 amino acids: CAISVQDPVRGYTF. CDR3 bases: TGTGCCATCAGTGTCCAGGACCCGGTGAGAGGCTACACCTTC.

V is TRBV5-1 and J is TRBJ1-4, with 7 positions matching TRBD1. With V trimmed by 2 bases and J by 3 bases, 4 bases remained unmatched. Germline V CDR1 and CDR2: SGHRS, YFSETQ. The CDR3 consists of 15 residues. CDR3 coding DNA: TGCGCCAGCAGCTTTGGGACAGCCCCTAATGAAAAACTGTTTTTT. It translates to CASSFGTAPNEKLFF.

This chain connects TRBV6-1 to TRBJ1-1, with unresolved D. V was clipped by 3 bases and J by 8 bases, with 13 bases between them. CDR1 and CDR2 (germline): MNHNS, SASEGT. This CDR3 has 13 residues. The CDR3 sequence: CASSDGWAMEAFF. DNA of the CDR3: TGTGCCAGCAGTGACGGCTGGGCAATGGAAGCTTTCTTT.

The rearrangement links TRBV19 to TRBJ2-1; the match to TRBD2 covers 7 bases. The V and J ends lost 3 bases and 5 bases, in that order; junction bases with no gene match: 10. The germline V gene encodes CDR1 LNHDA and CDR2 SQIVND (reference sequence). The CDR3 has 16 residues. The CDR3 loop reads CASSMRDYPADNEQFF. The DNA for the CDR3 is TGTGCCAGTAGTATGCGGGACTACCCAGCCGACAATGAGCAGTTCTTC.

Turning to this clone: The DNA is left out, because the CDR3 cannot be placed on it with certainty; the CDR3 is given as TCRdb lists it. The chain uses TRBV6-1 and TRBJ2-6. Counting both end residues, the CDR3 totals 15 amino acids. Germline V gives CDR1 MNHNS, CDR2 SASEGT. The CDR3 sequence: CASILGFSGANVLTF.

This clone was counted a few times. The chain uses TRBV30 and TRBJ1-1; the D gene is possibly TRBD1 (5 bases). V was shortened by 4 bases and J by 4 bases, with 10 bases between the two germline ends. Per germline, CDR1 GTSNPN and CDR2 SVGIG (reference sequence). CDR3 length equals 12 residues. For the CDR3, the DNA is TGTGCCTGGATAGTGGGGGGCACTGAAGCTTTCTTT. This codes for CAWIVGGTEAFF.

This clone was seen only a few times. This chain uses TRBV30 with TRBJ1-2; D remains unclear. This CDR3 has 12 amino acids. Germline loops: CDR1 GTSNPN, CDR2 SVGIG (reference sequence). The chain's CDR3 is CATRFSNYGYTF. The DNA of the CDR3 is TGTGCAACGAGGTTCTCTAACTATGGCTACACCTTC.